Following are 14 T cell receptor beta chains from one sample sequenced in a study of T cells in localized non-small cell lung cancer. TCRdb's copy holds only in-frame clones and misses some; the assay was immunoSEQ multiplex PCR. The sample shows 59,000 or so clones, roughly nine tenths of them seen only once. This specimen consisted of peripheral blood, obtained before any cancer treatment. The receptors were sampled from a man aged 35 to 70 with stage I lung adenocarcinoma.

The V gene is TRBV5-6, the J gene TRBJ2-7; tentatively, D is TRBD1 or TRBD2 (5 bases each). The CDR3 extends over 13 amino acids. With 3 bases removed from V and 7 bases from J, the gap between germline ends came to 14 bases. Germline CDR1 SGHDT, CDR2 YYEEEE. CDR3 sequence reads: CASSSAPGREQYF. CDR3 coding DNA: TGTGCCAGCAGCTCGGCCCCGGGGCGAGAGCAGTACTTC.

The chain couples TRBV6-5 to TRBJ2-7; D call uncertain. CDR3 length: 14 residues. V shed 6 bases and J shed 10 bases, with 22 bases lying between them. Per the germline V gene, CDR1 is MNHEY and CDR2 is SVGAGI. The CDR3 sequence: CASRGNLARAGQYF. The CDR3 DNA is TGTGCCAGCAGGGGGAATTTGGCTAGAGCCGGACAGTACTTC.

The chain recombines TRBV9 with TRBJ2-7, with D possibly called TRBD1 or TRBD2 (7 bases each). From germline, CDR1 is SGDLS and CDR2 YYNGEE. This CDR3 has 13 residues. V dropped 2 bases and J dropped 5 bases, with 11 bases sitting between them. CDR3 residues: CASSVTGTNEQYF. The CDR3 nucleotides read TGTGCCAGCAGCGTGACAGGGACTAACGAGCAGTACTTC.

In DNA form, the CDR3 reads TGTGCCAGCAGCTTGGCCGGACAGCAAGAGACCCAGTACTTC. It yields the protein CASSLAGQQETQYF. The chain uses TRBV5-6 and TRBJ2-5; maybe TRBD1 (6 bases). V lost 0 bases, J lost 2 bases, and 8 bases lay in between. The germline V gene encodes CDR1 SGHDT and CDR2 YYEEEE. The CDR3 sequence is 14 residues long.

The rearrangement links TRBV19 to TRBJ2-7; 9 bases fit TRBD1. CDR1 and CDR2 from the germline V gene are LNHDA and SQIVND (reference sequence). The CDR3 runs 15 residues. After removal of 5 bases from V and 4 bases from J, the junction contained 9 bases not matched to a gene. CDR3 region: CASSSLRDRVYEQYF. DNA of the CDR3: TGTGCCAGTAGTTCCCTGCGGGACAGGGTGTACGAGCAGTACTTC.

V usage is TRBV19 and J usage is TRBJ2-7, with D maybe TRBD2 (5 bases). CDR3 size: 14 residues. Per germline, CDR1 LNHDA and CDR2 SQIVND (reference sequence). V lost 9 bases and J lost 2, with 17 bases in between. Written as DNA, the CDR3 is TGTGCCAGCCGCGGAGGACTCCCGCCCTACGAGCAGTACTTC. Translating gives CASRGGLPPYEQYF.

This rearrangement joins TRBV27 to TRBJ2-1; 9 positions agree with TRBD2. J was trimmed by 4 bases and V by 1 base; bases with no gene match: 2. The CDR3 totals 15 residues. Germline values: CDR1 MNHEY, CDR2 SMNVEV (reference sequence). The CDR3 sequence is CASSLWTSAYNEQFF. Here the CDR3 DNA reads TGTGCCAGCAGTTTATGGACTAGCGCTTACAATGAGCAGTTCTTC.

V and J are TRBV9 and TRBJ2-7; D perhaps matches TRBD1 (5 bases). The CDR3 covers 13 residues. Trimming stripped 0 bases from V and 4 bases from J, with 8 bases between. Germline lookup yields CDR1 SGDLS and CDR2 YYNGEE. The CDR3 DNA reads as TGTGCCAGCAGCGTAGATCAGGGTTACGAGCAGTACTTC. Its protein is CASSVDQGYEQYF.

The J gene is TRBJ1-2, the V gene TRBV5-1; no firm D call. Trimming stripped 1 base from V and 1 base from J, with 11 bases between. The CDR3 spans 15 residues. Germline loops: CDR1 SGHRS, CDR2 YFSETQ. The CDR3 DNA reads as TGCGCCAGCAGCTTGAGCGGCAGAATTAACTATGGCTACACCTTC. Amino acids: CASSLSGRINYGYTF.

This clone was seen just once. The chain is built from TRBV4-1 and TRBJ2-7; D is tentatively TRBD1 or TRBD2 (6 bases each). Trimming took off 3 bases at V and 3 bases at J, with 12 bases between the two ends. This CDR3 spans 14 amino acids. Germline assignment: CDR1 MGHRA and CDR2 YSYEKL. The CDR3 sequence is CASSQRGQSYEQYF. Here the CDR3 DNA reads TGCGCCAGCAGCCAGCGGGGACAAAGCTACGAGCAGTACTTC.

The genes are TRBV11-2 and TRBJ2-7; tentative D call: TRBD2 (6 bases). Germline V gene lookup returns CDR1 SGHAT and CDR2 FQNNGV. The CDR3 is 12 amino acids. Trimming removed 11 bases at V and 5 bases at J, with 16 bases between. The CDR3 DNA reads TGTGCCCTGCACGGAGGGATCCACGAGCAGTACTTC. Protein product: CALHGGIHEQYF. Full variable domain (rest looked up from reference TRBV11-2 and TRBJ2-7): EAGVAQSPRYKIIEKRQSVAFWCNPISGHATLYWYQQILGQGPKLLIQFQNNGVVDDSQLPKDRFSAERLKGVDSTLKIQPAKLEDSAVYLCALHGGIHEQYFGPGTRLTVT.

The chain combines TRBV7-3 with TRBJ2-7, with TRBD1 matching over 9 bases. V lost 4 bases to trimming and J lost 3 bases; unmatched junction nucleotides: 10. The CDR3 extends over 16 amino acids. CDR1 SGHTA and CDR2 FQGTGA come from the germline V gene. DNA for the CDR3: TGTGCCAGCAGCTCGGGGACAGGGAGGGATATCTACGAGCAGTACTTC. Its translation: CASSSGTGRDIYEQYF.

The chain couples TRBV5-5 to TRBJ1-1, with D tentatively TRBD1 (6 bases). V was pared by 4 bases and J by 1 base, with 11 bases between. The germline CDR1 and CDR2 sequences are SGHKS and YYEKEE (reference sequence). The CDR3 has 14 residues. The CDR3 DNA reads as TGTGCCAGCAGCGCCGGACAGCAGAACACTGAAGCTTTCTTT. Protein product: CASSAGQQNTEAFF.

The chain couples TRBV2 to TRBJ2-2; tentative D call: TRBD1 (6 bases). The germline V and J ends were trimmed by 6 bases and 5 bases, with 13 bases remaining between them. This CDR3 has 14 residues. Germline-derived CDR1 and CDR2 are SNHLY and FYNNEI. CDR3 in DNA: TGTGCCAGCAGGATCGACAGGAGGACCGGGGAGCTGTTTTTT. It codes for CASRIDRRTGELFF.